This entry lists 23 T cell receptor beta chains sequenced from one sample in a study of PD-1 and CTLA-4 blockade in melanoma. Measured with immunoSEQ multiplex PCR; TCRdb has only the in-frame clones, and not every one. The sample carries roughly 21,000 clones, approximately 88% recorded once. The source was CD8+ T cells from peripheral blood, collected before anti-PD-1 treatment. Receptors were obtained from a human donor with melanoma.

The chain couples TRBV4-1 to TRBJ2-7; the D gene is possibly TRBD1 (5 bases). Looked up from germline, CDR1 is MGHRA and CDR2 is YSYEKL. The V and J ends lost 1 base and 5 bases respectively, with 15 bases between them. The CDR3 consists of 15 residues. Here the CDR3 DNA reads TGCGCCAGCAGCCAAGTTAGGGGATCCTCGGACGAGCAGTACTTC. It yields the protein CASSQVRGSSDEQYF.

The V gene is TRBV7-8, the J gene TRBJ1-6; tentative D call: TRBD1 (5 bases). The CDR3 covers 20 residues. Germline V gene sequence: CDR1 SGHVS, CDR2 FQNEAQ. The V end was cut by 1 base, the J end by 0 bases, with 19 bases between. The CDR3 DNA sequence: TGTGCCAGCAGCTTAGAGGGCACCCCAGGGCGGAGCTCCTATAATTCACCCCTCCACTTT. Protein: CASSLEGTPGRSSYNSPLHF.

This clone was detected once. The CDR3 here is CASSDRVGRRDEKLFF. The CDR3 region has the DNA TGTGCCTCATCCGACAGGGTAGGACGGCGGGATGAAAAACTGTTTTTT. J is TRBJ1-4 and V is TRBV30; 7 bases map to TRBD1. Germline values: CDR1 GTSNPN, CDR2 SVGIG (reference sequence). The CDR3 has 16 residues. The junction had 17 bases not matched to a gene; V was cut back by 7 bases and J by 6 bases.

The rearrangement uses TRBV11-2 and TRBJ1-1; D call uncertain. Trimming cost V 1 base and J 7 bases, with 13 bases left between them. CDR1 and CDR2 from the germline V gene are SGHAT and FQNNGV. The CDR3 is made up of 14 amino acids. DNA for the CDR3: TGTGCCAGCAGCTTAGTCGGGCTTCGGAGTGAAGCTTTCTTT. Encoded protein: CASSLVGLRSEAFF.

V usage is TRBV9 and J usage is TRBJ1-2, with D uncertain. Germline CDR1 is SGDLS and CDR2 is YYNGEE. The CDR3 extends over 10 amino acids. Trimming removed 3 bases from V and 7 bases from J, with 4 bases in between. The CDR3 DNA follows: TGTGCCAGCAGCGGTCCTGGCTACACCTTC. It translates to CASSGPGYTF. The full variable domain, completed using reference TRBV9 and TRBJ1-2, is DSGVTQTPKHLITATGQRVTLRCSPRSGDLSVYWYQQSLDQGLQFLIQYYNGEERAKGNILERFSAQQFPDLHSELNLSSLELGDSALYFCASSGPGYTFGSGTRLTVV.

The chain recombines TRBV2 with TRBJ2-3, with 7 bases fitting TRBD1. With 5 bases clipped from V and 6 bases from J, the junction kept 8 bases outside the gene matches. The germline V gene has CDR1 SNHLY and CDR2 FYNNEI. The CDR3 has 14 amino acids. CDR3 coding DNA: TGTGCCAGCAGTAGCGACAGGGCTTGGGATACGCAGTATTTT. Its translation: CASSSDRAWDTQYF.

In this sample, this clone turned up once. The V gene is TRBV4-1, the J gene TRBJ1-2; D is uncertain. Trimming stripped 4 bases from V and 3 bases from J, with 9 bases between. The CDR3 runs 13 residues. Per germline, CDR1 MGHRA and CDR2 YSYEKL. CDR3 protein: CASSLVGDYGYTF. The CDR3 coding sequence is TGCGCCAGCAGCCTCGTCGGGGACTATGGCTACACCTTC.

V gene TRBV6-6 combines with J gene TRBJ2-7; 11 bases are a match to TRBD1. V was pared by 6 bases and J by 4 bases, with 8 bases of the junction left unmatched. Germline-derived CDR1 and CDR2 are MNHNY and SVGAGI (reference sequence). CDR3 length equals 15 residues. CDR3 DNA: TGTGCCAGCAGGTCGGGACAGGGGGTTGTATACGAGCAGTACTTC. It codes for CASRSGQGVVYEQYF.

CDR3 coding DNA: TGTGCCAGCAGCCCCGGGGGCGGGGGACACTCCTACGAGCAGTACTTC. Its translation: CASSPGGGGHSYEQYF. This chain uses TRBV7-9 with TRBJ2-7; maybe TRBD2 (7 bases). The CDR3 contains 16 residues. CDR1 SEHNR and CDR2 FQNEAQ come from the germline V gene (reference sequence). Trimming pared 5 bases from V and 0 bases from J, leaving 17 bases between.

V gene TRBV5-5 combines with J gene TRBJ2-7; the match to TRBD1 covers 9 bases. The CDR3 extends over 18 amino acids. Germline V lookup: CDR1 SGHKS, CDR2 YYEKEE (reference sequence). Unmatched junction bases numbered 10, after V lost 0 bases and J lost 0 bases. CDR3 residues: CASSLGPGQGSGSYEQYF. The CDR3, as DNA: TGTGCCAGCAGCTTGGGGCCGGGACAGGGATCGGGCTCCTACGAGCAGTACTTC.

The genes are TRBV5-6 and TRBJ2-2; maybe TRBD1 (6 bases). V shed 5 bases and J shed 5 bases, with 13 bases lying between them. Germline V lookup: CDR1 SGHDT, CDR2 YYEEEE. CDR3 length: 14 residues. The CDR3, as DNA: TGTGCCAGCAGTTTTGGGGGCGGAACCGGGGAGCTGTTTTTT. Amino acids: CASSFGGGTGELFF.

The CDR3 loop is CATGLAPTDTQYF. The CDR3 DNA reads as TGTGCCACTGGACTAGCCCCCACAGATACGCAGTATTTT. The rearrangement uses TRBV19 and TRBJ2-3, with 8 bases matching TRBD2. With V trimmed by 10 bases and J by 2 bases, 5 bases remained unmatched. The CDR3 consists of 13 residues. Germline assignment: CDR1 LNHDA and CDR2 SQIVND (reference sequence).

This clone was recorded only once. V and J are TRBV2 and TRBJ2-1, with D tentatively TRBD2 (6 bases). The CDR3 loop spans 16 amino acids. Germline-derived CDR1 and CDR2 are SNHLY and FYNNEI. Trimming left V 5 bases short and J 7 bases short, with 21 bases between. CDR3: CASSRLVVGGWNEQFF. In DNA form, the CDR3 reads TGTGCCAGCAGTCGACTAGTTGTGGGAGGATGGAATGAGCAGTTCTTC.

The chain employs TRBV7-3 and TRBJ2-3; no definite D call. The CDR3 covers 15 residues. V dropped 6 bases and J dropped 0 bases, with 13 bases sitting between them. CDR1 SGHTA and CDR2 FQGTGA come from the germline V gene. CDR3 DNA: TGTGCCAGCAGTTTTGGACCAGCCAGCACAGATACGCAGTATTTT. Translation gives CASSFGPASTDTQYF.

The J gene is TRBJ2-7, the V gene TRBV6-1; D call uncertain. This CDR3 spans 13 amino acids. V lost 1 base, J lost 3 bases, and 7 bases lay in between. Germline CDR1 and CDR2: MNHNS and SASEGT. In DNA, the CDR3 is TGTGCCAGCAGTGAAGAAGCAGTCTACGAGCAGTACTTC. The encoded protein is CASSEEAVYEQYF.

CDR3 region: CASSLGDVTEAFF. In nucleotides, the CDR3 is TGTGCCAGCAGCTTAGGGGATGTCACTGAAGCTTTCTTT. This chain uses TRBV11-3 with TRBJ1-1; D ambiguous. CDR1 and CDR2 from the germline V gene are SGHNT and YENEEA. The V end was cut by 1 base, the J end by 4 bases, with 7 bases between. The CDR3 is made up of 13 amino acids. Using reference TRBV11-3 and TRBJ1-1 for the parts outside the CDR3, the full variable domain is EAGVVQSPRYKIIEKKQPVAFWCNPISGHNTLYWYLQNLGQGPELLIRYENEEAVDDSQLPKDRFSAERLKGVDSTLKIQPAELGDSAVYLCASSLGDVTEAFFGQGTRLTVV.

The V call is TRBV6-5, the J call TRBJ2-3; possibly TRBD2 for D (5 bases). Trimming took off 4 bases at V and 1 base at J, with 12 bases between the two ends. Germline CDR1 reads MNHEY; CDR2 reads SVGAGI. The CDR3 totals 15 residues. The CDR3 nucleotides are TGTGCCAGCAGTTCCTCTAGCCGACGCACAGATACGCAGTATTTT. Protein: CASSSSSRRTDTQYF.

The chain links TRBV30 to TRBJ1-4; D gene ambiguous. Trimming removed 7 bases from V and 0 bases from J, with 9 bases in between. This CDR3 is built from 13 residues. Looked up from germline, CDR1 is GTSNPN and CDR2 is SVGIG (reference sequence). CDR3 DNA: TGTGCCTCCTCTGGCTCAACTAATGAAAAACTGTTTTTT. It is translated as CASSGSTNEKLFF.

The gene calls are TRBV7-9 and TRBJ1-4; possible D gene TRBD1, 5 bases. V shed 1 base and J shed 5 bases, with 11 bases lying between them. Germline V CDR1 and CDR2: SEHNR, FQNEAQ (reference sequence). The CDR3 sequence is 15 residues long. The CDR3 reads CASSLGSWDNEKLFF. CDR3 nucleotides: TGTGCCAGCAGCTTAGGAAGTTGGGACAATGAAAAACTGTTTTTT.

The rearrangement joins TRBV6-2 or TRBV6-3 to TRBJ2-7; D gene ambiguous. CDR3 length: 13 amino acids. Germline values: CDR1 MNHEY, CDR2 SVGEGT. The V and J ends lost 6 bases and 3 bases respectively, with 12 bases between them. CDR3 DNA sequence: TGTGCCAGCAGCTATCTCGCCGGCTACGAGCAGTACTTC. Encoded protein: CASSYLAGYEQYF.

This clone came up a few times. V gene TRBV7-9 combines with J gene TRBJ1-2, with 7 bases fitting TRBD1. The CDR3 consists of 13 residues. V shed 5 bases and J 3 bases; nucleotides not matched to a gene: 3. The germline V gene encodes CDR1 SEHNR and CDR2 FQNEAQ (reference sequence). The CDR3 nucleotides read TGTGCCAGCAGCCCTACAGGGGACTATGGCTACACCTTC. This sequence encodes CASSPTGDYGYTF.

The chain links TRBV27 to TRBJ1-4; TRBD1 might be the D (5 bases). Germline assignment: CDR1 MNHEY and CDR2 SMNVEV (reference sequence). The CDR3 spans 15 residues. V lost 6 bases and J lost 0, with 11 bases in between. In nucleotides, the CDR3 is TGTGCCAGCAGCCCAGGGATCGCAACTAATGAAAAACTGTTTTTT. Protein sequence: CASSPGIATNEKLFF.

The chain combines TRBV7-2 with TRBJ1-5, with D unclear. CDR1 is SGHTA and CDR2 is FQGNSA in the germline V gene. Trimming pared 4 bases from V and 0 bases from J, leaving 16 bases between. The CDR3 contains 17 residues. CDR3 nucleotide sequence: TGTGCCAGCAGCTCCCTCGGTGGTGGGGATAGCAATCAGCCCCAGCATTTT. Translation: CASSSLGGGDSNQPQHF.